This paragraph reports one T cell receptor (beta chain). The PCR made use of 60 Vbeta and 13 Jbeta primers. Libraries were prepared by immunoSEQ multiplex PCR; TCRdb keeps only in-frame clonotypes and omits some of them. The sample lists 13,000 to 15,000 clones, about two thirds seen once, with roughly 15% in the top ten. This sample is drawn from a study of cytomegalovirus exposure and HLA in healthy donors. Germline V CDR1 and CDR2: SQVTM, ANQGSEA. This CDR3 region has 13 residues. V was trimmed by 1 base and J by 0 bases, leaving 6 bases between them. The chain joins TRBV29-1 to TRBJ2-5; a weak D match, TRBD2 (5 bases). Sequences were obtained from PBMCs. The TCR comes from a woman aged 45 to 65 in good health and CMV-seropositive. Written as DNA, the CDR3 is TGCAGCGTTGAAGGAGGGTACCAAGAGACCCAGTACTTC. Translating it yields CSVEGGYQETQYF.